Shown below are 25 T cell receptor beta chains from a single sample sequenced in a study of cytomegalovirus exposure and HLA in healthy donors. PCR primers comprised 60 Vbeta and 13 Jbeta primers. Assay: immunoSEQ multiplex PCR; the TCRdb copy retains only in-frame clones and omits some. Here the sample table reports approximately 70,000 clones. Specimen: PBMCs. These receptor sequences come from a female donor in good health and CMV-seropositive.

The rearrangement joins TRBV19 to TRBJ1-5; 10 bases map to TRBD1. CDR1 LNHDA and CDR2 SQIVND come from the germline V gene (reference sequence). J was trimmed by 4 bases and V by 5 bases; bases with no gene match: 2. The CDR3 has 14 residues. The CDR3 DNA reads TGTGCCAGTAGTGGACAGGGGGGAAATCAGCCCCAGCATTTT. Protein: CASSGQGGNQPQHF.

V usage is TRBV11-3 and J usage is TRBJ1-5, with D possibly TRBD1 on 5 matching bases. The CDR3 runs 18 residues. In germline, CDR1 is SGHNT, CDR2 YENEEA. Trimming stripped 2 bases from V and 2 bases from J, with 19 bases between. The CDR3 region has the DNA TGTGCCAGCAGCTTAAACGTCATCACCAGGGCTCGCAATCAGCCCCAGCATTTT. Translation gives CASSLNVITRARNQPQHF. Looking up the rest from reference TRBV11-3 and TRBJ1-5 gives the full variable domain: EAGVVQSPRYKIIEKKQPVAFWCNPISGHNTLYWYLQNLGQGPELLIRYENEEAVDDSQLPKDRFSAERLKGVDSTLKIQPAELGDSAVYLCASSLNVITRARNQPQHFGDGTRLSIL.

The J gene is TRBJ2-6, the V gene TRBV5-1; D remains unclear. The CDR3 loop spans 18 amino acids. Per the germline V gene, CDR1 is SGHRS and CDR2 is YFSETQ. V was pared by 4 bases and J by 0 bases, with 17 bases between. CDR3 in amino acids: CASSQPPGLPSGANVLTF. In DNA form, the CDR3 reads TGCGCCAGCAGCCAACCACCAGGCCTCCCCTCTGGGGCCAACGTCCTGACTTTC.

The chain employs TRBV6-5 and TRBJ2-2; a possible D gene is TRBD1 (5 bases). CDR3 length: 12 amino acids. Germline V gives CDR1 MNHEY, CDR2 SVGAGI. V lost 6 bases and J lost 6, with 8 bases in between. The CDR3: CASRGRAGELFF. The CDR3 bases are TGTGCCAGCAGGGGGCGCGCCGGGGAGCTGTTTTTT.

This chain connects TRBV29-1 to TRBJ2-7; 11 bases fit TRBD1. The CDR3 runs 13 residues. Germline V CDR1 and CDR2: SQVTM, ANQGSEA. After removal of 5 bases from V and 6 bases from J, the junction contained 6 bases not matched to a gene. The DNA for the CDR3 is TGCAGCGTTTCCGGGACAGGGGGGTCCGAGCAGTACTTC. This codes for CSVSGTGGSEQYF.

The CDR3 DNA is TGTGCCAGCAGTTACCTCGGACAGACTAATTCACCCCTCCACTTT. This encodes CASSYLGQTNSPLHF. The V and J genes are TRBV6-5 and TRBJ1-6; D might be TRBD1 (6 bases). The CDR3 is 15 amino acids. The germline CDR1 and CDR2 sequences are MNHEY and SVGAGI. The V and J ends lost 2 bases and 6 bases respectively, with 11 bases between them.

The CDR3 sequence is CASSPHRGVAANYGYTF. The CDR3 bases are TGTGCCAGCAGCCCGCATCGCGGGGTCGCGGCTAACTATGGCTACACCTTC. The chain uses TRBV9 and TRBJ1-2, with D uncertain. There are 17 residues in the CDR3. V lost 4 bases to trimming and J lost 0 bases, with 19 bases between them. Germline V gene sequence: CDR1 SGDLS, CDR2 YYNGEE.

This sequence joins TRBV11-2 and TRBJ2-1; D call uncertain. The V gene's germline CDR1 is SGHAT and CDR2 FQNNGV. The V gene lost 1 base and the J gene lost 6 bases, with 10 bases spanning the gap. The CDR3 loop spans 14 amino acids. CDR3 DNA sequence: TGTGCCAGCAGCTTAGCTGGCCCACCCAATGAGCAGTTCTTC. This codes for CASSLAGPPNEQFF.

This sequence joins TRBV19 and TRBJ2-5; TRBD2 aligns across 13 bases. Germline trimming cut 10 bases from V and 0 bases from J; bases unmatched to any gene: 5. There are 15 residues in the CDR3. Germline lookup yields CDR1 LNHDA and CDR2 SQIVND (reference sequence). In DNA, the CDR3 is TGTGCCACCAGGACTAGCGGGAGATACCAAGAGACCCAGTACTTC. It specifies CATRTSGRYQETQYF.

The genes are TRBV14 and TRBJ1-5; 8 bases map to TRBD1. CDR3 length: 16 amino acids. From germline, CDR1 is SGHDN and CDR2 FVKESK. With V trimmed by 1 base and J by 10 bases, 12 bases remained unmatched. Here the CDR3 reads CASSQVRGQPRNPQHF. In nucleotides, the CDR3 is TGTGCCAGCAGCCAAGTCAGGGGGCAGCCTAGAAATCCCCAGCATTTT.

The chain joins TRBV11-3 to TRBJ1-3; D unclear. CDR3 length: 15 residues. Germline V gene sequence: CDR1 SGHNT, CDR2 YENEEA. Trimming took off 2 bases at V and 3 bases at J, with 11 bases between the two ends. The CDR3 DNA sequence: TGTGCCAGCAGCTTAAATGCGGGATTTGGAAACACCATATATTTT. Amino acids: CASSLNAGFGNTIYF.

As to this clone: The sample carries other DNA sequences with the same CDR3. This rearrangement joins TRBV5-1 to TRBJ2-3; 7 nucleotides line up with TRBD1. After removal of 0 bases from V and 1 base from J, the junction contained 2 bases not matched to a gene. The CDR3 consists of 15 residues. Looked up from germline, CDR1 is SGHRS and CDR2 is YFSETQ. The CDR3 DNA follows: TGCGCCAGCAGCTTGGAAGGACAGGGCACAGATACGCAGTATTTT. Its protein is CASSLEGQGTDTQYF.

The chain recombines TRBV5-6 with TRBJ2-3, with D tentatively TRBD1 (5 bases). V lost 0 bases and J 4 bases, leaving 6 bases between the germline ends. This CDR3 has 13 amino acids. Per the germline V gene, CDR1 is SGHDT and CDR2 is YYEEEE. The CDR3 nucleotides are TGTGCCAGCAGCTTGGAAGGGGCAGATACGCAGTATTTT. Protein product: CASSLEGADTQYF.

The rearrangement joins TRBV30 to TRBJ2-2; maybe TRBD1 (6 bases). Germline V CDR1 and CDR2: GTSNPN, SVGIG (reference sequence). The CDR3 extends over 14 amino acids. Trimming left V 4 bases short and J 6 bases short, with 15 bases between. The CDR3 DNA follows: TGTGCCTGGAAACACACCAGGGGCCCCGGGGAGCTGTTTTTT. This translates into CAWKHTRGPGELFF.

This chain connects TRBV7-9 to TRBJ1-2, with a possible D match to TRBD1 (5 bases). The length of the CDR3 is 13 residues. V gave up 5 bases and J gave up 7 bases, with 14 bases separating them. CDR1 and CDR2 from the germline V gene are SEHNR and FQNEAQ (reference sequence). CDR3 sequence (DNA): TGTGCCAGCAGCCCGTCCGGAGGGACTGGCTACACCTTC. Encoded protein: CASSPSGGTGYTF.

This chain joins TRBV23-1 and TRBJ2-2; unclear D gene. TRBV23-1 is given ORF status, its function remaining uncertain. This CDR3 has 15 residues. V lost 0 bases and J 1 base, leaving 6 bases between the germline ends. CDR3 coding DNA: TGCGCCAGCAGTCAATCAAGACAGAACACCGGGGAGCTGTTTTTT. Translation gives CASSQSRQNTGELFF.

V is TRBV7-9 and J is TRBJ2-7; maybe TRBD1 (6 bases). V dropped 4 bases and J dropped 7 bases, with 11 bases sitting between them. This CDR3 region has 12 residues. The germline CDR1 and CDR2 sequences are SEHNR and FQNEAQ (reference sequence). CDR3 region: CASSYDRLEQYF. CDR3 coding DNA: TGTGCCAGCAGCTATGACAGGTTAGAGCAGTACTTC.

The rearrangement joins TRBV18 to TRBJ2-2, with D possibly matching TRBD1 (6 bases). Looked up from germline, CDR1 is KGHSH and CDR2 is LQKENI. The CDR3 runs to 15 residues. Trimming took 3 bases from V and 5 from J, leaving 13 bases between them. CDR3: CASSPYRAETGELFF. Here the CDR3 DNA reads TGTGCCAGCTCACCGTACAGGGCGGAGACCGGGGAGCTGTTTTTT.

V gene TRBV6-6 combines with J gene TRBJ1-4; D not resolved. CDR3 length: 14 residues. V was clipped by 8 bases and J by 5 bases, with 15 bases between them. CDR1 MNHNY and CDR2 SVGAGI come from the germline V gene (reference sequence). The CDR3 loop reads CASEGLPENEKLFF. CDR3 in DNA: TGTGCCAGCGAGGGTCTCCCCGAGAATGAAAAACTGTTTTTT.

The rearrangement joins TRBV19 to TRBJ2-7; the D gene is possibly TRBD1 (5 bases). The V and J ends lost 5 bases and 2 bases respectively, with 16 bases between them. The CDR3 is 15 residues long. From germline, CDR1 is LNHDA and CDR2 SQIVND (reference sequence). DNA for the CDR3: TGTGCCAGTAGTCCTGGGGCGTTCACAGCCTACGAGCAGTACTTC. It specifies CASSPGAFTAYEQYF.

The V call is TRBV15, the J call TRBJ2-7; 8 bases map to TRBD1. The CDR3 spans 12 residues. The V gene's germline CDR1 is LNHNV and CDR2 YYDKDF (reference sequence). Trimming took 10 bases from V and 5 from J; bases not matched to a gene: 7. The CDR3 nucleotides read TGTGCCAAACAGGGGGATTCCCACGAGCAGTACTTC. Translating it yields CAKQGDSHEQYF.

This chain joins TRBV29-1 and TRBJ1-1; TRBD1 matches at 10 bases. Germline-derived CDR1 and CDR2 are SQVTM and ANQGSEA. CDR3 length equals 14 residues. V was pared by 6 bases and J by 5 bases, with 9 bases of the junction left unmatched. The CDR3 bases are TGCAGCGTGGGGACAGGGGCAGGAGGGACTGAAGCTTTCTTT. It codes for CSVGTGAGGTEAFF.

V gene TRBV5-1 combines with J gene TRBJ2-2, with TRBD2 as a possible D gene (5 bases). V was pared by 4 bases and J by 0 bases, with 13 bases between. This CDR3 spans 16 amino acids. CDR1 and CDR2 from the germline V gene are SGHRS and YFSETQ. CDR3 amino acids: CASSPGSHPNTGELFF. For the CDR3, the DNA is TGCGCCAGCAGCCCGGGGTCACACCCGAACACCGGGGAGCTGTTTTTT. Looking up the rest from reference TRBV5-1 and TRBJ2-2 gives the full variable domain: KAGVTQTPRYLIKTRGQQVTLSCSPISGHRSVSWYQQTPGQGLQFLFEYFSETQRNKGNFPGRFSGRQFSNSRSEMNVSTLELGDSALYLCASSPGSHPNTGELFFGEGSRLTVL.

The gene calls are TRBV5-1 and TRBJ1-1, with D possibly matching TRBD1 (5 bases). The CDR3 has 16 residues. Trimming took 1 base from V and 0 from J, leaving 13 bases between them. From germline, CDR1 is SGHRS and CDR2 YFSETQ. The CDR3 loop is CASSLFGGGVNTEAFF. DNA of the CDR3: TGCGCCAGCAGCTTGTTCGGGGGAGGGGTGAACACTGAAGCTTTCTTT.

The chain carries TRBV18 and TRBJ2-7; 10 bases line up with TRBD1. This CDR3 spans 15 amino acids. Germline V lookup: CDR1 KGHSH, CDR2 LQKENI. Losses at the gene ends were 8 bases for V and 4 bases for J; bases not matched to a gene: 11. CDR3 in DNA: TGTGCCAGCCCACTCCGGGGACAGGGGTCTTACGAGCAGTACTTC. Protein sequence: CASPLRGQGSYEQYF. Full variable domain (missing parts from reference TRBV18 and TRBJ2-7): NAGVMQNPRHLVRRRGQEARLRCSPMKGHSHVYWYRQLPEEGLKFMVYLQKENIIDESGMPKERFSAEFPKEGPSILRIQQVVRGDSAAYFCASPLRGQGSYEQYFGPGTRLTVT.